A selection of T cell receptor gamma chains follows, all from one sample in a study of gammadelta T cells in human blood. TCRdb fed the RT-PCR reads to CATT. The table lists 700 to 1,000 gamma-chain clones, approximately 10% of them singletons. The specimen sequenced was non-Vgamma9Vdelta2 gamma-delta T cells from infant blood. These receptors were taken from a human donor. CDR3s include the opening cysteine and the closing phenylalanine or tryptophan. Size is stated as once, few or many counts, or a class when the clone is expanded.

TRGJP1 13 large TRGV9 CALWEVTGWFKIF TGTGCCTTGTGGGAGGTCACTGGTTGGTTCAAGATATTT
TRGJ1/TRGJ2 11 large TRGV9 CALWEYYKKLF TGTGCCTTGTGGGAATATTATAAGAAACTCTTT
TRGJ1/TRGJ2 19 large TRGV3 CATWDRLLDAYRIYYKKLF TGTGCCACCTGGGACAGGCTTCTCGACGCTTATCGCATTTATTATAAGAAACTCTTT
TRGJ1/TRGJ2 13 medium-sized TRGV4 CATWEANYYKKLF TGTGCCACCTGGGAGGCGAATTATTATAAGAAACTCTTT
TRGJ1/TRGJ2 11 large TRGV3 CATWDRPGKLF TGTGCCACCTGGGACAGGCCGGGGAAACTCTTT
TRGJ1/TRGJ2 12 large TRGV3 CATWDRRYKKLF TGTGCCACCTGGGACAGGCGGTATAAGAAACTCTTT
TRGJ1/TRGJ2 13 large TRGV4 CATWDGNYYKKLF TGTGCCACCTGGGATGGTAATTATTATAAGAAACTCTTT
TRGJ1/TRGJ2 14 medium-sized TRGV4 CATWDGPNYYKKLF TGTGCCACCTGGGATGGGCCCAATTATTATAAGAAACTCTTT
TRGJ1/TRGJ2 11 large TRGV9 CALWDPSKKLF TGTGCCTTGTGGGACCCGAGTAAGAAACTCTTT
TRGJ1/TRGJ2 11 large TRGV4 CATWDRVTKLF TGTGCCACCTGGGATAGGGTAACGAAACTCTTT
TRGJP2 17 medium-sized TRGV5 CATWDRPTSGIDWIKTF TGTGCCACCTGGGACAGGCCGACGTCTGGAATTGATTGGATCAAGACGTTT